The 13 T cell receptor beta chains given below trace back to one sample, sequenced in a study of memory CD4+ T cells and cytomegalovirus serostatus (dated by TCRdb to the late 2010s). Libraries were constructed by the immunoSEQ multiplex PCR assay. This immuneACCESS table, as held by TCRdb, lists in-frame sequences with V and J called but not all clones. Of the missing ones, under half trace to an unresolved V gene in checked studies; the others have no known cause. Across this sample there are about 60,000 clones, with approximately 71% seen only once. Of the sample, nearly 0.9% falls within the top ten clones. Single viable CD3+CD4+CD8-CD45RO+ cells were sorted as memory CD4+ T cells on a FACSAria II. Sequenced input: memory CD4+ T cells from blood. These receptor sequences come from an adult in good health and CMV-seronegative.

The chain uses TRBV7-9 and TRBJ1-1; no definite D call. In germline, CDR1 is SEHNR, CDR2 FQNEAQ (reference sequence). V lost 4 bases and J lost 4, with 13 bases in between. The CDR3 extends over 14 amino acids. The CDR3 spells CASSWEGMSTEAFF. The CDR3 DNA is TGTGCCAGCAGCTGGGAGGGAATGAGCACTGAAGCTTTCTTT.

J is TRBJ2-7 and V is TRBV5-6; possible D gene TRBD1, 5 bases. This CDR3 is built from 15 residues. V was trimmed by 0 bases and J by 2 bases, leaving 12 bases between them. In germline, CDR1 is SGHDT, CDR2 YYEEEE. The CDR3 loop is CASSLGPGPTYEQYF. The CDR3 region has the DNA TGTGCCAGCAGCTTGGGGCCAGGGCCCACCTACGAGCAGTACTTC.

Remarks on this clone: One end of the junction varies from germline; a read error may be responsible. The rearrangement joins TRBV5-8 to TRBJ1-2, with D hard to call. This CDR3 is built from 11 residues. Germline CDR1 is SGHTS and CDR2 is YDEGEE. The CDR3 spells CASSFWNGYTF. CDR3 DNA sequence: TGTGCCAGTAGCTTTTGGAATGGCTACACCTTC.

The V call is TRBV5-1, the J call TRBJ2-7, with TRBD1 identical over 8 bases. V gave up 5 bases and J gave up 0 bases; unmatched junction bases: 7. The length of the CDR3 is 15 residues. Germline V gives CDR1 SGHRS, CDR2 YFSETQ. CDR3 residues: CASSGTGLSSYEQYF. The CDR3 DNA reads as TGCGCCAGCAGTGGGACAGGCCTCAGCTCCTACGAGCAGTACTTC.

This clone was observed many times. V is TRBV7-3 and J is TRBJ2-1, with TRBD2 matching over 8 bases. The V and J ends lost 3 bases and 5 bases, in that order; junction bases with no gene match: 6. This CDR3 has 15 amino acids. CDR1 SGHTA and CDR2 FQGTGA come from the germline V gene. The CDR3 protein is CASSLGGRNNNEQFF. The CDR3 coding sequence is TGTGCCAGCAGCTTGGGCGGGAGGAACAACAATGAGCAGTTCTTC.

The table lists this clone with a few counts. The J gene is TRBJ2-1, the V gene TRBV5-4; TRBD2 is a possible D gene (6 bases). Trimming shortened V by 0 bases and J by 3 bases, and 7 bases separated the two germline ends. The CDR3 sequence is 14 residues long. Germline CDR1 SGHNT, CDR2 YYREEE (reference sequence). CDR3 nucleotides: TGTGCCAGCAGCTTGGGCGGGGTCTACAATGAGCAGTTCTTC. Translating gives CASSLGGVYNEQFF.

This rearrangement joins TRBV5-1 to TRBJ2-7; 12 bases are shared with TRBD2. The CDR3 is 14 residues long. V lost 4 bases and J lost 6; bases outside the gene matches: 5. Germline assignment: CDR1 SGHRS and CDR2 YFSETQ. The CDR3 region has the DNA TGCGCCAGCAGCCCCGGACTAGCGGGGCCCGAGCAGTACTTC. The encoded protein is CASSPGLAGPEQYF. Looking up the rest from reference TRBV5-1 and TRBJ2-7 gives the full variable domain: KAGVTQTPRYLIKTRGQQVTLSCSPISGHRSVSWYQQTPGQGLQFLFEYFSETQRNKGNFPGRFSGRQFSNSRSEMNVSTLELGDSALYLCASSPGLAGPEQYFGPGTRLTVT.

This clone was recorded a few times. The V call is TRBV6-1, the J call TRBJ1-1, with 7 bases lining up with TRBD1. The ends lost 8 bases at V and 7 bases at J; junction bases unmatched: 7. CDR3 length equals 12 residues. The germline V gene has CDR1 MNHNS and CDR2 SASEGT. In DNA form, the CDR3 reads TGTGCCAGCCTGACAGGGTTCAATGAAGCTTTCTTT. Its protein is CASLTGFNEAFF.

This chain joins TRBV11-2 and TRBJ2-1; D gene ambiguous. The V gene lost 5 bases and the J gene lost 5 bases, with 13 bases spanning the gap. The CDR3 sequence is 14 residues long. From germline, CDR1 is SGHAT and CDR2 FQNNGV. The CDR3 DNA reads TGTGCCAGCAGCAAAATCCCAGAAAACAATGAGCAGTTCTTC. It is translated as CASSKIPENNEQFF.

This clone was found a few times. DNA for the CDR3: TGTGCCACCAGCAGAGCTCTCGGGACAGGGGGCCTTAATGAAAAACTGTTTTTT. It specifies CATSRALGTGGLNEKLFF. This chain uses TRBV15 with TRBJ1-4, with 12 bases lining up with TRBD1. Germline-derived CDR1 and CDR2 are LNHNV and YYDKDF (reference sequence). Losses at the gene ends were 1 base for V and 4 bases for J; bases not matched to a gene: 7. The length of the CDR3 is 18 residues.

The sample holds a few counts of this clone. For the CDR3, the DNA is TGTGCCAGCAGCCAGGACCAAGCCTATGGCTACACCTTC. It yields the protein CASSQDQAYGYTF. V and J are TRBV14 and TRBJ1-2; D is unresolved. Trimming removed 3 bases at V and 4 bases at J, with 9 bases between. The CDR3 is 13 residues long. Germline CDR1 SGHDN, CDR2 FVKESK.

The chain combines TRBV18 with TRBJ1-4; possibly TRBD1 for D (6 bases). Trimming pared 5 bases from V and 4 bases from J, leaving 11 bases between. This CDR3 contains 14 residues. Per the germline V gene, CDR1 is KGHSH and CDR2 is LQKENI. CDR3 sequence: CASSDDRSNEKLFF. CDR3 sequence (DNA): TGTGCCAGCTCAGACGACAGGAGTAATGAAAAACTGTTTTTT.

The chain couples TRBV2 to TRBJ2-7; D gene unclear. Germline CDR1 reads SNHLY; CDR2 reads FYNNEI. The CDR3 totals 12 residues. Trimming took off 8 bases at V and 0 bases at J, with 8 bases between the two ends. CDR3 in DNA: TGTGCCAGCGACCGGAACTCCTACGAGCAGTACTTC. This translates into CASDRNSYEQYF.